The TCR beta chain described here comes from a study of OX40 agonist ivuxolimab in advanced cancers. This clone was detected a few times. Only in-frame clones appear in the TCRdb table, and some are missing; sequencing was by immunoSEQ multiplex PCR. The repertoire holds some 12,000 clones, around 66% seen once, with roughly 12% in the top ten. V lost 6 bases, J lost 0 bases, and 18 bases lay in between. Germline V CDR1 and CDR2: SEHNR, FQNEAQ (reference sequence). This CDR3 spans 16 amino acids. The sequences come from CD4+ or CD8+ T cells sorted from blood, collected in a trial of the OX40 agonist ivuxolimab. The origin of this receptor is an adult with an advanced solid tumor such as melanoma, head and neck, liver or kidney cancer. The J gene is TRBJ2-7, the V gene TRBV7-9, with D uncertain. In DNA form, the CDR3 reads TGTGCCAGCAGTTTCTCGGACGGCATGAGCTCCTACGAGCAGTACTTC. Amino acid sequence: CASSFSDGMSSYEQYF.